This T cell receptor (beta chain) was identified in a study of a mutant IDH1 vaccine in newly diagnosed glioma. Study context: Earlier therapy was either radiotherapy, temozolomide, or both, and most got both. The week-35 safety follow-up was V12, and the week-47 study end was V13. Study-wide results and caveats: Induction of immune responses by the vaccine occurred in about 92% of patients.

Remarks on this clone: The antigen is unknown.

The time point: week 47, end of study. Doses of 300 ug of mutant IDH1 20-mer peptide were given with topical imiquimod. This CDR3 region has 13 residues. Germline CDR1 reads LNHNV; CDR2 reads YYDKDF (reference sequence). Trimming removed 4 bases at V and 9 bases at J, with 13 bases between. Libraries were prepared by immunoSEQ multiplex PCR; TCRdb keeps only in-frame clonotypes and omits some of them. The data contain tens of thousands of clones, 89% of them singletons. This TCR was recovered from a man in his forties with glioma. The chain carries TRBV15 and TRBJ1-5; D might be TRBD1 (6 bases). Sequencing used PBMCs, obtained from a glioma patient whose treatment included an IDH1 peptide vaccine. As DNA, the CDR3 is TGTGCCACCAGCATTAACAGGGCTGGGCCCCAGCATTTT. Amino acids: CATSINRAGPQHF.